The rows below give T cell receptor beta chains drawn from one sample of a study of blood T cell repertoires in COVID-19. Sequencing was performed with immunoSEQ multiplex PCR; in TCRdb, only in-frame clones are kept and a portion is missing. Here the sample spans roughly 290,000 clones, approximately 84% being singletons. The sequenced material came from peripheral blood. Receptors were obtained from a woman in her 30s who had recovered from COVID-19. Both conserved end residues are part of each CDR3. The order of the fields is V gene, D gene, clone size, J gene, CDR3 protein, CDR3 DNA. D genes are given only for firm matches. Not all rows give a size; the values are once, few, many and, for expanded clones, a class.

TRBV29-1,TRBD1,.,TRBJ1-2,CSVELLGDRGGYGYTF,TGCAGCGTTGAACTCCTTGGGGACAGGGGGGGCTATGGCTACACCTTC
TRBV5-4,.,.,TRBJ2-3,CASSFGSATLTDTQYF,TGTGCCAGCAGCTTTGGTTCAGCGACTTTGACAGATACGCAGTATTTT
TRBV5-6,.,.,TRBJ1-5,CASSLRAGFHQPQHF,TGTGCCAGCAGCTTGAGGGCGGGATTCCATCAGCCCCAGCATTTT
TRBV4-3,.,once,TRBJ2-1,CASSQDRGDISNEQFF,TGCGCCAGCAGCCAAGATAGAGGGGACATCTCCAATGAGCAGTTCTTC
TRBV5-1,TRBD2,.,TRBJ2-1,CASSRAGGPDNEQFF,TGCGCCAGCTCCCGAGCGGGGGGCCCTGACAATGAGCAGTTCTTC
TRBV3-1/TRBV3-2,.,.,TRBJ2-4,CASIERDTIAKNIQYF,TGTGCCAGCATCGAACGGGACACCATAGCCAAAAACATTCAGTACTTC
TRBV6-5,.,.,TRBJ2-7,CASSGQLRYEQYF,TGTGCCAGCAGCGGACAGTTAAGATACGAGCAGTACTTC
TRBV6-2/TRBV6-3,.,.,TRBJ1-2,CASSKGQYYGYTF,TGTGCCAGCAGTAAAGGACAATACTATGGCTACACCTTC
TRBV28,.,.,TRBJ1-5,CARDSLGNQPQHF,TGTGCCCGTGACAGTTTGGGCAATCAGCCCCAGCATTTT
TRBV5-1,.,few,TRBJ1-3,CASSLGGSRGNTIYF,TGCGCCAGCAGCCTCGGGGGGTCTCGAGGAAACACCATATATTTT
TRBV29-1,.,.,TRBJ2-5,CSVEDPAGETQYF,TGCAGCGTTGAAGATCCAGCGGGAGAGACCCAGTACTTC
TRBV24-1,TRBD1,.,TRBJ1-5,CATSGPQGARGGHQPQHF,TGTGCCACCAGTGGCCCACAGGGGGCAAGGGGTGGTCATCAGCCCCAGCATTTT
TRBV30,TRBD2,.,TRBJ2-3,CAWSVTSGGSTDTQYF,TGTGCCTGGAGTGTGACTAGCGGGGGTTCCACAGATACGCAGTATTTT
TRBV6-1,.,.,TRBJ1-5,CASSTGGGQPQHF,TGTGCCAGCAGTACCGGGGGAGGTCAGCCCCAGCATTTT
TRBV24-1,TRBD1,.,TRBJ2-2,CATKDRGNTGELFF,TGTGCCACCAAAGACAGGGGTAACACCGGGGAGCTGTTTTTT
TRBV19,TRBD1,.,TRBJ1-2,CASSSGTGGTYGYTF,TGTGCCAGTAGTTCCGGGACAGGGGGTACCTATGGCTACACCTTC
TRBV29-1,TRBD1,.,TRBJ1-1,CSVEGDRNTEAFF,TGCAGCGTTGAAGGGGACAGGAACACTGAAGCTTTCTTT
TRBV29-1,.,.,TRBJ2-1,CSTPFGESSYNEQFF,TGCAGCACACCCTTTGGGGAGAGCTCCTACAATGAGCAGTTCTTC
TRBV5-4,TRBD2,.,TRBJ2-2,CASSLGGLAANTGELFF,TGTGCCAGCAGCTTGGGAGGGCTAGCGGCGAACACCGGGGAGCTGTTTTTT
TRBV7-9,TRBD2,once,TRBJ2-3,CASSLFAGGPNTQYF,TGTGCCAGCAGCTTATTTGCGGGGGGGCCGAATACGCAGTATTTT